The next 29 T cell receptor beta chains were all read from a single sample in a study of shared clonotypes between healthy human individuals. Libraries were prepared by immunoSEQ multiplex PCR; TCRdb keeps only in-frame clonotypes and omits some of them. The table includes 1,500,000 or so clones, about 96% detected once. Sequencing was done on a sample of naive CD4+ T cells sorted from blood. The subset here: CD45RA+ positively selected. These receptor sequences come from a man aged 25 to 40 in good health.

This rearrangement joins TRBV7-2 to TRBJ1-2; possible D gene TRBD1, 5 bases. The CDR3 is made up of 15 amino acids. The germline V gene has CDR1 SGHTA and CDR2 FQGNSA. Trimming shortened V by 5 bases and J by 3 bases, and 16 bases separated the two germline ends. CDR3 bases: TGTGCCAGCAGCGAAACGTCGGGACCCTACTATGGCTACACCTTC. It encodes CASSETSGPYYGYTF. Combining the CDR3 with reference TRBV7-2 and TRBJ1-2 gives the whole variable domain GAGVSQSPSNKVTEKGKDVELRCDPISGHTALYWYRQSLGQGLEFLIYFQGNSAPDKSGLPSDRFSAERTGGSVSTLTIQRTQQEDSAVYLCASSETSGPYYGYTFGSGTRLTVV.

To note about this clone: This sample also contains other DNA sequences that code for the same CDR3. The V and J genes are TRBV18 and TRBJ2-1; D gene uncertain. V gave up 6 bases and J gave up 7 bases, with 7 bases separating them. Per the germline V gene, CDR1 is KGHSH and CDR2 is LQKENI. The CDR3 runs to 11 residues. The CDR3 loop is CASSPVNEQFF. CDR3 DNA: TGTGCCAGCTCTCCGGTGAATGAGCAGTTCTTC.

Concerning this clone itself: This specimen includes other DNA sequences encoding the same CDR3. The chain links TRBV5-1 to TRBJ2-2; 9 positions match TRBD2. Trimming cost V 4 bases and J 6 bases; bases outside gene matches: 13. The length of the CDR3 is 17 residues. Looked up from germline, CDR1 is SGHRS and CDR2 is YFSETQ. The CDR3 loop reads CASSLGLAGPLSGELFF. CDR3 in DNA: TGCGCCAGCAGCCTGGGGCTAGCGGGACCCCTATCCGGGGAGCTGTTTTTT. The full variable domain, in which reference TRBV5-1 and TRBJ2-2 provide the parts outside the CDR3, is KAGVTQTPRYLIKTRGQQVTLSCSPISGHRSVSWYQQTPGQGLQFLFEYFSETQRNKGNFPGRFSGRQFSNSRSEMNVSTLELGDSALYLCASSLGLAGPLSGELFFGEGSRLTVL.

The chain uses TRBV27 and TRBJ2-7, with TRBD2 matching over 9 bases. V shed 3 bases, J shed 0 bases, and the junction held 18 bases outside the gene matches. The CDR3 is 20 residues long. CDR1 MNHEY and CDR2 SMNVEV come from the germline V gene (reference sequence). This CDR3 reads CASSFSRREGLWQSSYEQYF. CDR3 nucleotide sequence: TGTGCCAGCAGTTTCTCCAGGCGGGAGGGTTTGTGGCAGAGCTCCTACGAGCAGTACTTC.

The CDR3 DNA reads TGTGCCAGTAGTGTGCTGGAGGGAAGCGGGGCCAACGTCCTGACTTTC. This encodes CASSVLEGSGANVLTF. V usage is TRBV19 and J usage is TRBJ2-6, with D tentatively TRBD2 (6 bases). The CDR3 is made up of 16 amino acids. Germline V gene data show CDR1 as LNHDA and CDR2 as SQIVND (reference sequence). V lost 5 bases and J lost 4, with 15 bases in between.

The CDR3 region is CASSSGGVSGYGNTIYF. The CDR3 coding sequence is TGTGCCAGCAGTTCAGGCGGGGTATCGGGTTATGGAAACACCATATATTTT. The gene calls are TRBV28 and TRBJ1-3; D remains ambiguous. CDR3 length: 17 amino acids. Germline CDR1 reads MDHEN; CDR2 reads SYDVKM. V lost 4 bases and J 3 bases, leaving 19 bases between the germline ends.

This sequence joins TRBV28 and TRBJ1-1; 9 bases fit TRBD1. Germline V gene data show CDR1 as MDHEN and CDR2 as SYDVKM. The CDR3 is 16 amino acids. V was clipped by 6 bases and J by 1 base; unmatched bases: 9. CDR3 protein: CASSQGQGRTNTEAFF. CDR3 nucleotides: TGTGCCAGCAGCCAAGGACAGGGGCGAACGAACACTGAAGCTTTCTTT.

The CDR3 here is CASTGPGQMNTGELFF. CDR3 coding DNA: TGTGCCAGCACCGGACCGGGACAGATGAACACCGGGGAGCTGTTTTTT. The chain carries TRBV5-4 and TRBJ2-2; 7 bases are a match to TRBD1. This CDR3 is built from 16 residues. Per germline, CDR1 SGHNT and CDR2 YYREEE (reference sequence). V was pared by 6 bases and J by 1 base, with 9 bases of the junction left unmatched.

The chain combines TRBV6-1 with TRBJ2-2; D remains unclear. CDR3 length: 13 residues. The germline V gene encodes CDR1 MNHNS and CDR2 SASEGT. V shed 2 bases and J shed 6 bases, with 7 bases lying between them. The CDR3, as DNA: TGTGCCAGCAGTGAATGGGAAGCCGGGGAGCTGTTTTTT. This translates into CASSEWEAGELFF.

This sequence joins TRBV10-3 and TRBJ1-5; D not resolved. CDR3 size: 13 residues. The germline gives CDR1 ENHRY, CDR2 SYGVKD. The germline V and J ends were trimmed by 10 bases and 3 bases, with 13 bases remaining between them. The CDR3 sequence: CATTTGDNQPQHF. CDR3 nucleotide sequence: TGTGCCACCACTACCGGGGACAATCAGCCCCAGCATTTT.

This clone was found once. The chain couples TRBV7-8 to TRBJ1-4; 9 bases line up with TRBD1. Looked up from germline, CDR1 is SGHVS and CDR2 is FQNEAQ. There are 16 residues in the CDR3. The junction had 8 bases not matched to a gene; V was cut back by 5 bases and J by 4 bases. The CDR3 loop reads CASSRGQGRGNEKLFF. The CDR3 DNA is TGTGCCAGCAGCCGCGGACAGGGGAGGGGTAATGAAAAACTGTTTTTT.

The gene calls are TRBV6-5 and TRBJ1-2, with D perhaps TRBD1 (5 bases). The CDR3 extends over 12 amino acids. V dropped 6 bases and J dropped 4 bases, with 9 bases sitting between them. Germline V gene data show CDR1 as MNHEY and CDR2 as SVGAGI. The CDR3 DNA sequence: TGTGCCAGCAGGGACACCTCCTATGGCTACACCTTC. Protein product: CASRDTSYGYTF.

The chain combines TRBV18 with TRBJ2-1; TRBD2 agrees at 7 bases. The J segment lost 6 bases and the V segment lost 1 base, leaving 3 bases of the junction unmatched. Germline CDR1 KGHSH, CDR2 LQKENI. This CDR3 spans 14 amino acids. The CDR3 here is CASSPLGGGNEQFF. The CDR3 DNA reads as TGTGCCAGCTCACCACTGGGCGGGGGCAATGAGCAGTTCTTC.

This clone has just one count. V is TRBV5-6 and J is TRBJ2-7; D is unclear. V was pared by 0 bases and J by 0 bases, with 4 bases between. CDR1 and CDR2 (germline): SGHDT, YYEEEE. The CDR3 loop spans 13 amino acids. The CDR3 spells CASSLDNSYEQYF. The CDR3 region has the DNA TGTGCCAGCAGCTTGGACAACTCCTACGAGCAGTACTTC.

About this clone: Other DNA sequences in the same sample also yield this CDR3. The genes are TRBV7-9 and TRBJ2-7, with D possibly being TRBD1 (6 bases). V gave up 5 bases and J gave up 0 bases, with 8 bases separating them. Germline V gene data show CDR1 as SEHNR and CDR2 as FQNEAQ (reference sequence). The CDR3 covers 13 residues. CDR3 bases: TGTGCCAGCAGCCTGGACAGCTCCTACGAGCAGTACTTC. Its protein product is CASSLDSSYEQYF.

The rearrangement joins TRBV6-1 to TRBJ2-4; D is undetermined. This CDR3 region has 18 residues. V was shortened by 3 bases and J by 1 base, with 19 bases between the two germline ends. Germline V lookup: CDR1 MNHNS, CDR2 SASEGT. This chain's CDR3 is CASSDNPLGIGAKNIQYF. The CDR3 DNA follows: TGTGCCAGCAGTGATAATCCATTAGGGATCGGGGCCAAAAACATTCAGTACTTC.

V and J are TRBV5-5 and TRBJ1-2; 9 bases are shared with TRBD1. V gave up 5 bases and J gave up 4 bases; unmatched junction bases: 12. The CDR3 loop spans 16 amino acids. Germline-derived CDR1 and CDR2 are SGHKS and YYEKEE (reference sequence). This chain's CDR3 is CASSSGPGQGSYGYTF. The DNA for the CDR3 is TGTGCCAGCAGTTCCGGTCCGGGACAGGGAAGCTATGGCTACACCTTC.

This clone was recorded once. The gene calls are TRBV27 and TRBJ2-7; 9 bases fit TRBD2. CDR3 length: 18 amino acids. V gave up 3 bases and J gave up 3 bases; unmatched junction bases: 15. Germline CDR1 MNHEY, CDR2 SMNVEV (reference sequence). CDR3 protein: CASSFHLPGLAMIYEQYF. Here the CDR3 DNA reads TGTGCCAGCAGTTTTCACCTTCCGGGACTAGCTATGATCTACGAGCAGTACTTC.

This chain connects TRBV27 to TRBJ2-5; D is uncertain. Germline V gene data show CDR1 as MNHEY and CDR2 as SMNVEV (reference sequence). CDR3 size: 13 residues. The V gene lost 7 bases and the J gene lost 2 bases, with 11 bases spanning the gap. CDR3 residues: CASKDLVQETQYF. The CDR3 DNA follows: TGTGCCAGCAAAGACTTGGTGCAAGAGACCCAGTACTTC.

This chain links TRBV21-1 with TRBJ2-5; the table names TRBD1, a call not compared with the DNA. TRBV21-1 is a listed pseudogene. The CDR3 is 16 residues long. CDR3 nucleotide sequence: TGTGCCAGCAGCAATGATTCAGGACAGGGGGAGCGGACCCAGTACTTC. Translated: CASSNDSGQGERTQYF.

The chain employs TRBV5-1 and TRBJ2-5, with D unresolved. Trimming took off 4 bases at V and 8 bases at J, with 9 bases between the two ends. Germline CDR1 reads SGHRS; CDR2 reads YFSETQ. The CDR3 loop spans 11 amino acids. CDR3 residues: CASSRDTTQYF. The CDR3 DNA reads TGCGCCAGCAGCCGAGACACTACCCAGTACTTC.

This chain joins TRBV18 and TRBJ1-3, with no clear D. V was cut by 0 bases and J by 0 bases, with 6 bases left in between. Looked up from germline, CDR1 is KGHSH and CDR2 is LQKENI. The CDR3 extends over 15 amino acids. The CDR3 sequence: CASSPPSLSGNTIYF. DNA for the CDR3: TGTGCCAGCTCACCACCAAGCCTCTCTGGAAACACCATATATTTT.

The V call is TRBV10-1, the J call TRBJ2-2; D is possibly TRBD1 (6 bases). Germline CDR1 and CDR2: WNHNN and SYGVQD (reference sequence). The CDR3 covers 17 residues. V was shortened by 10 bases and J by 1 base, with 22 bases between the two germline ends. The CDR3 coding sequence is TGCGCCACCTCAAGGGACACCTTTGGGGTGAACACCGGGGAGCTGTTTTTT. It is translated as CATSRDTFGVNTGELFF.

The chain combines TRBV18 with TRBJ1-1; D is unresolved. Germline loops: CDR1 KGHSH, CDR2 LQKENI. V was trimmed by 5 bases and J by 2 bases, leaving 30 bases between them. This CDR3 spans 20 amino acids. Here the CDR3 reads CASSNQEPIPFKTKNTEAFF. In DNA form, the CDR3 reads TGTGCCAGCTCAAATCAGGAGCCCATACCATTTAAAACCAAAAACACTGAAGCTTTCTTT.

Regarding this clone: Other nucleotide sequences from this sample produce the same CDR3. The chain uses TRBV9 and TRBJ2-5, with D unresolved. Germline V gene lookup returns CDR1 SGDLS and CDR2 YYNGEE. The CDR3 is made up of 13 amino acids. V was clipped by 0 bases and J by 8 bases, with 11 bases between them. The CDR3 is CASSVASQETQYF. The CDR3 coding sequence is TGTGCCAGCAGCGTAGCTAGTCAGGAAACCCAGTACTTC.

This chain links TRBV6-1 with TRBJ2-3; 12 bases align to TRBD2. The J segment lost 2 bases and the V segment lost 2 bases, leaving 8 bases of the junction unmatched. The CDR3 has 18 amino acids. CDR1 is MNHNS and CDR2 is SASEGT in the germline V gene. In DNA, the CDR3 is TGTGCCAGCAGTGAAATTCTAGCGGGAGGGCTAACCACAGATACGCAGTATTTT. Translation: CASSEILAGGLTTDTQYF.

The chain joins TRBV5-4 to TRBJ2-7; 8 nucleotides match TRBD2. This CDR3 is 15 amino acids long. V trimming: 3 bases; J trimming: 2 bases; junction bases outside the gene matches: 7. Germline-derived CDR1 and CDR2 are SGHNT and YYREEE (reference sequence). CDR3 coding DNA: TGTGCCAGCAGCTCGGGGGGGACAACTACCTACGAGCAGTACTTC. Its protein product is CASSSGGTTTYEQYF.

The chain has TRBV9 and TRBJ1-1; D is unclear. This CDR3 contains 15 residues. Germline V gene lookup returns CDR1 SGDLS and CDR2 YYNGEE. V lost 0 bases, J lost 1 base, and 10 bases lay in between. The CDR3 bases are TGTGCCAGCAGCGTAGTTCACGGAGCGAACACTGAAGCTTTCTTT. Its protein product is CASSVVHGANTEAFF. Full variable domain (outside the CDR3, taken from reference TRBV9 and TRBJ1-1): DSGVTQTPKHLITATGQRVTLRCSPRSGDLSVYWYQQSLDQGLQFLIQYYNGEERAKGNILERFSAQQFPDLHSELNLSSLELGDSALYFCASSVVHGANTEAFFGQGTRLTVV.

With respect to this clone: Other DNA sequences of this sample code for an identical CDR3. V usage is TRBV5-5 and J usage is TRBJ2-3; D call uncertain. The V end lost 0 bases, the J end lost 2 bases, and 7 bases lay between the germline ends. CDR3 length equals 14 residues. Germline CDR1 and CDR2: SGHKS and YYEKEE (reference sequence). The CDR3 nucleotides read TGTGCCAGCAGCTTGGGGCGGTACACAGATACGCAGTATTTT. Its protein is CASSLGRYTDTQYF.